The 19 T cell receptor beta chains below were found in one sample sequenced in a study of blood T cell repertoires in COVID-19. Produced via immunoSEQ multiplex PCR; TCRdb's table is partial and in-frame only. The table shows some 250,000 clones, with around nine tenths occurring only once. The sequenced sample consisted of PBMCs or T cells enriched from blood (not recorded which). These receptors originate from a man aged 35 to 55 who had recovered from COVID-19.

V and J are TRBV5-6 and TRBJ2-7; D perhaps matches TRBD1 (5 bases). The germline CDR1 and CDR2 sequences are SGHDT and YYEEEE. The V and J ends lost 2 bases and 6 bases respectively, with 9 bases between them. The CDR3 consists of 12 residues. CDR3 sequence: CASSFRDSEQYF. CDR3 in DNA: TGTGCCAGCAGCTTCAGGGATAGCGAGCAGTACTTC. The full variable domain, with the rest looked up from reference TRBV5-6 and TRBJ2-7, is DAGVTQSPTHLIKTRGQQVTLRCSPKSGHDTVSWYQQALGQGPQFIFQYYEEEERQRGNFPDRFSGHQFPNYSSELNVNALLLGDSALYLCASSFRDSEQYFGPGTRLTVT.

V usage is TRBV2 and J usage is TRBJ1-1; no clear D gene. Germline CDR1 SNHLY, CDR2 FYNNEI. The length of the CDR3 is 11 residues. The ends were cut back, 3 bases at V and 11 bases at J, with 10 bases in the middle. CDR3 region: CASSEWQVAFF. In DNA, the CDR3 is TGTGCCAGCAGTGAGTGGCAGGTGGCTTTCTTT.

This rearrangement joins TRBV28 to TRBJ2-3; 8 bases line up with TRBD2. After removal of 5 bases from V and 4 bases from J, the junction contained 8 bases not matched to a gene. Germline-derived CDR1 and CDR2 are MDHEN and SYDVKM. The CDR3 totals 15 residues. The CDR3 sequence: CASSPRTSLADTQYF. Written as DNA, the CDR3 is TGTGCCAGCAGTCCAAGGACTAGCCTCGCAGATACGCAGTATTTT.

J is TRBJ1-5 and V is TRBV9; D is ambiguous. This CDR3 contains 14 residues. Germline loops: CDR1 SGDLS, CDR2 YYNGEE. With 7 bases removed from V and 9 bases from J, the gap between germline ends came to 20 bases. The CDR3 sequence: CASSRWGEPGPQHF. CDR3 DNA: TGTGCCAGCTCTCGGTGGGGAGAACCAGGGCCCCAGCATTTT.

V usage is TRBV3-1 (or the pseudogene TRBV3-2) and J usage is TRBJ1-1; TRBD1 matches 8 bases. The trim removed 3 bases at V and 0 bases at J, leaving 3 bases unmatched. Germline V gene lookup returns CDR1 LGHDT and CDR2 YNNKEL (reference sequence). The CDR3 consists of 15 residues. Written as DNA, the CDR3 is TGTGCCAGCAGCCACGGGACAGGTATGAACACTGAAGCTTTCTTT. Its translation is CASSHGTGMNTEAFF.

This clone turned up a few times. The chain links TRBV29-1 to TRBJ1-4, with a weak D call TRBD1 (5 bases). The length of the CDR3 is 13 residues. V dropped 3 bases and J dropped 3 bases, with 8 bases sitting between them. Germline assignment: CDR1 SQVTM and CDR2 ANQGSEA. The chain's CDR3 is CSVEEGSNEKLFF. CDR3 DNA sequence: TGCAGCGTTGAGGAGGGGTCTAATGAAAAACTGTTTTTT.

The chain uses TRBV13 and TRBJ1-2; possible D gene TRBD1, 5 bases. V was shortened by 5 bases and J by 5 bases, with 21 bases between the two germline ends. The germline gives CDR1 PRHDT, CDR2 FYEKMQ (reference sequence). This CDR3 region has 16 residues. The CDR3 DNA sequence: TGTGCCAGCAGCCCAGGCCCAAGCAGGGCCACGTATGGCTACACCTTC. This encodes CASSPGPSRATYGYTF.

The gene calls are TRBV3-1 (or the pseudogene TRBV3-2) and TRBJ2-3; D is unclear. V lost 1 base to trimming and J lost 4 bases, with 12 bases between them. The CDR3 totals 15 residues. CDR1 and CDR2 from the germline V gene are LGHDT and YNNKEL (reference sequence). The CDR3 loop reads CASSQAKSLADTQYF. The CDR3 DNA is TGTGCCAGCAGCCAAGCTAAAAGTCTTGCAGATACGCAGTATTTT.

This clone was observed a handful of times. This chain joins TRBV6-5 and TRBJ2-7; D possibly corresponds to TRBD2 (5 bases). The germline gives CDR1 MNHEY, CDR2 SVGAGI. The CDR3 length is 15 residues. V was clipped by 5 bases and J by 2 bases, with 16 bases between them. The chain's CDR3 is CASSRAGSAPYEQYF. The DNA for the CDR3 is TGTGCCAGCAGTCGCGCCGGTAGCGCTCCCTACGAGCAGTACTTC.

The V gene is TRBV28, the J gene TRBJ1-2, with unresolved D. The CDR3 consists of 12 residues. Trimming took off 8 bases at V and 5 bases at J, with 12 bases between the two ends. Germline CDR1 is MDHEN and CDR2 is SYDVKM. The CDR3 DNA reads TGTGCCAGCGGGTCGTCCGGGTATGGCTACACCTTC. Its translation: CASGSSGYGYTF.

V and J are TRBV3-1 (or the pseudogene TRBV3-2) and TRBJ1-1, with D possibly TRBD1 on 6 matching bases. Germline CDR1 and CDR2: LGHDT and YNNKEL (reference sequence). V was shortened by 4 bases and J by 0 bases, with 9 bases between the two germline ends. CDR3 length: 14 residues. The CDR3 loop reads CASSPRTVNTEAFF. CDR3 in DNA: TGTGCCAGCAGCCCCCGGACAGTGAACACTGAAGCTTTCTTT.

The chain joins TRBV5-8 to TRBJ1-4; D not certain. CDR1 and CDR2 (germline): SGHTS, YDEGEE. The CDR3 spans 14 residues. Trimming shortened V by 0 bases and J by 7 bases, and 10 bases separated the two germline ends. The CDR3 here is CASSLVEVVEKLFF. The CDR3 DNA reads TGTGCCAGCAGCTTGGTGGAGGTAGTTGAAAAACTGTTTTTT.

As DNA, the CDR3 is TGTGCCAGCAGTCTTACAGGGTTATTGAACACCGGGGAGCTGTTTTTT. This codes for CASSLTGLLNTGELFF. V gene TRBV27 combines with J gene TRBJ2-2; D is possibly TRBD1 (6 bases). CDR1 and CDR2 from the germline V gene are MNHEY and SMNVEV (reference sequence). The CDR3 has 16 residues. Trimming removed 5 bases from V and 1 base from J, with 14 bases in between.

J is TRBJ2-2 and V is TRBV10-1, with TRBD1 identical over 7 bases. The CDR3 has 14 amino acids. V shed 7 bases, J shed 3 bases, and the junction held 5 bases outside the gene matches. The V gene's germline CDR1 is WNHNN and CDR2 SYGVQD (reference sequence). The CDR3 DNA follows: TGCGCCAGCACCTCAGGGGGAGACACCGGGGAGCTGTTTTTT. Protein: CASTSGGDTGELFF.

The chain couples TRBV2 to TRBJ1-2; D unclear. Trimming shortened V by 7 bases and J by 0 bases, and 6 bases separated the two germline ends. The germline gives CDR1 SNHLY, CDR2 FYNNEI. The CDR3 is made up of 12 amino acids. CDR3 sequence: CASTTTNYGYTF. The CDR3 coding sequence is TGTGCCAGCACGACAACTAACTATGGCTACACCTTC.

The CDR3 bases are TGTGCCAGCAGTTTAACCGGGACAGGAAGCTCCTACGAGCAGTACTTC. Translated, it gives CASSLTGTGSSYEQYF. The chain is built from TRBV7-8 and TRBJ2-7, with TRBD1 identical over 8 bases. Trimming took 6 bases from V and 0 from J; bases not matched to a gene: 10. CDR1 and CDR2 (germline): SGHVS, FQNEAQ. CDR3 length equals 16 residues.

J is TRBJ1-2 and V is TRBV30, with D hard to call. The germline CDR1 and CDR2 sequences are GTSNPN and SVGIG (reference sequence). The CDR3 extends over 15 amino acids. V was trimmed by 2 bases and J by 3 bases, leaving 16 bases between them. The CDR3 loop reads CAWSSGEPLDYGYTF. The CDR3 DNA follows: TGTGCCTGGAGTTCCGGGGAACCCTTAGACTATGGCTACACCTTC.

The V and J genes are TRBV7-2 and TRBJ2-7, with TRBD1 identical over 11 bases. Germline V gene data show CDR1 as SGHTA and CDR2 as FQGNSA. CDR3 size: 15 residues. V was pared by 7 bases and J by 3 bases, with 8 bases of the junction left unmatched. As DNA, the CDR3 is TGTGCCAGCACCCTCCGGACAGGGGGCCACTACGAGCAGTACTTC. Translated: CASTLRTGGHYEQYF.

The rearrangement links TRBV10-2 to TRBJ2-3, with D perhaps matching TRBD2 (6 bases). V lost 4 bases and J lost 3, with 11 bases in between. Germline loops: CDR1 WSHSY, CDR2 SAAADI. The length of the CDR3 is 14 residues. CDR3 sequence (DNA): TGCGCCAGCAGTGGCGGGGCGTTTACAGATACGCAGTATTTT. This translates into CASSGGAFTDTQYF.